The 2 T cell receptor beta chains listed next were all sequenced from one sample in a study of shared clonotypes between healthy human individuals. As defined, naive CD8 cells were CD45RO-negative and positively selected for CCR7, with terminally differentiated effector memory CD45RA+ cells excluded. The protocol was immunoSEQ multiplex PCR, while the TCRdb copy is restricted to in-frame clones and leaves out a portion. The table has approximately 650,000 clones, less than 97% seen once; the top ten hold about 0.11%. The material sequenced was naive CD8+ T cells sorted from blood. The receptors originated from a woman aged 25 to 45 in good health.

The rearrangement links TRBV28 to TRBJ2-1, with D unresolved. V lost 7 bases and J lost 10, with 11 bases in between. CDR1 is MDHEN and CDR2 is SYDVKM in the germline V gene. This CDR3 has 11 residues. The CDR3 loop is CASTSVREQFF. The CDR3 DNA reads TGTGCCAGCACTTCCGTGAGGGAGCAGTTCTTC.

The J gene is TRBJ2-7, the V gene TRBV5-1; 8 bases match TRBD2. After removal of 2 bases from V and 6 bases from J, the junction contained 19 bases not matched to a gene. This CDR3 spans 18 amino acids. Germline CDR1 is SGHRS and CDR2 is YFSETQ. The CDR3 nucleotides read TGCGCCAGCAGCTTCGGGCAACGGGGGGGATCCTCCTCTCCCGAGCAGTACTTC. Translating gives CASSFGQRGGSSSPEQYF.